The present T cell receptor (beta chain) was sequenced within a study of cytomegalovirus exposure and HLA in healthy donors. On the study more broadly: Roughly four fifths of 398 genotyped donors fell in the Caucasian-associated ancestry cluster.

Remarks on this clone: Its antigen is not known.

Study-level findings and limits: It was reported that the classifier diagnosed cytomegalovirus status with high specificity and sensitivity in both the original and validation cohorts.

The PCR had 60 Vbeta and 13 Jbeta primers. Method: immunoSEQ multiplex PCR; TCRdb's copy keeps in-frame clones and lacks some. This sample yields around 120,000 clones, of which around 77% are seen a single time; roughly 4% belongs to the top ten. The trim removed 3 bases at V and 1 base at J, leaving 3 bases unmatched. This CDR3 is built from 16 residues. Germline V gene data show CDR1 as MNHEY and CDR2 as SMNVEV (reference sequence). This sequence originates from a human donor in good health. The chain recombines TRBV27 with TRBJ1-3; 10 nucleotides agree with TRBD1. Material: PBMCs. In DNA form, the CDR3 reads TGTGCCAGCAGTTTGACAGGGGGCGCATCTGGAAACACCATATATTTT. Translating gives CASSLTGGASGNTIYF.